The clone carrying this T cell receptor (beta chain) was seen a few times. No patient escaped relapse after autologous stem cell transplantation, and brentuximab vedotin exposure varied. Sequenced by immunoSEQ multiplex PCR; TCRdb stores in-frame clones only, minus some. This sample has fewer than 45,000 clones, with about three quarters found just once. This entry comes from a study of PD-1 blockade in classical Hodgkin lymphoma. Trimming removed 4 bases at V and 15 bases at J, with 13 bases between. CDR3 size: 11 residues. In germline, CDR1 is SEHNR, CDR2 FQNEAQ (reference sequence). The clonotype comes from a human donor with classical Hodgkin lymphoma. The chain links TRBV7-9 to TRBJ2-1; D not certain. This specimen consisted of peripheral blood mononuclear cells (PBMCs), obtained at baseline. The CDR3 region has the DNA TGTGCCAGCAGCTCCTCCATAAACCGGTTCTTC. Its translation is CASSSSINRFF.